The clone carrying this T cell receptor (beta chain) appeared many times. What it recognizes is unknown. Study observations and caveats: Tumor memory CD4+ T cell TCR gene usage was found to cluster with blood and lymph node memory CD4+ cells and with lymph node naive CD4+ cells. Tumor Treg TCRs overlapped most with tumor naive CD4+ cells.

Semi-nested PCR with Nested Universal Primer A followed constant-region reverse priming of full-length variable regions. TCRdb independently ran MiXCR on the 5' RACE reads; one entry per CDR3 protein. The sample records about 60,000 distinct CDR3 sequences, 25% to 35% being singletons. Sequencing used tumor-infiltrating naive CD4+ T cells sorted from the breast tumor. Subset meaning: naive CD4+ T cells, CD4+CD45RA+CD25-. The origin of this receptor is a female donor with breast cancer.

The DNA of the CDR3 is TGTGCCAGCAGGTCCGGGGGCGTCGGCAAAAACATTCAGTACTTC. This codes for CASRSGGVGKNIQYF. The chain has TRBV27 and TRBJ2-4; possibly TRBD1 or TRBD2 for D (6 bases each). Trimming took off 6 bases at V and 3 bases at J, with 15 bases between the two ends. Germline assignment: CDR1 MNHEY and CDR2 SMNVEV (reference sequence). The CDR3 loop spans 15 amino acids.